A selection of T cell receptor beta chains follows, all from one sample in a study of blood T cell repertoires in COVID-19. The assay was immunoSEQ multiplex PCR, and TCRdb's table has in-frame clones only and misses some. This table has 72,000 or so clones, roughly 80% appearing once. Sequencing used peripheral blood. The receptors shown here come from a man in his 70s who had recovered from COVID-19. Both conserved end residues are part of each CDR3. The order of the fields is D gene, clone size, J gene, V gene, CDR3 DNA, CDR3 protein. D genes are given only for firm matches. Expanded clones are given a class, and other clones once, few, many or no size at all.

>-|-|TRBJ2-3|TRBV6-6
TGTGCCAGCAACGTTCGGGGGTCAGATACGCAGTATTTT
CASNVRGSDTQYF
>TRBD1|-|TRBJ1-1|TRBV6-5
TGTGCCAGCATCGTATCCGGGACAGTGAACACTGAAGCTTTCTTT
CASIVSGTVNTEAFF
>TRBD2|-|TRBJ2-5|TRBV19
TGTGCCAGTACCCGAGCGGGATGGGGAGAGACCCAGTACTTC
CASTRAGWGETQYF
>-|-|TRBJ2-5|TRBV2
TGTGCCAGCAGTGATTACGCTGCGGAGACCCAGTACTTC
CASSDYAAETQYF
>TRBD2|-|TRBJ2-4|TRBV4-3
TGCGCCAGCAGCCAATCGGGAGGGGCCATTCAGTACTTC
CASSQSGGAIQYF
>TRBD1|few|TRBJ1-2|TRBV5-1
TGCGCCAGCAGCTTGGCCGGCAGGGGGCTTGGCTACACCTTC
CASSLAGRGLGYTF
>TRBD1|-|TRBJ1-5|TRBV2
TGTGCCAGCAGTTTTAGGACAGGGTCCCAGCCCCAGCATTTT
CASSFRTGSQPQHF
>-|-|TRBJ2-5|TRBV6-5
TGTGCCGCCGGGAACCAGCAAGAGACCCAGTACTTC
CAAGNQQETQYF
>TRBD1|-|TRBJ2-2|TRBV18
TGTGCCAGCTCACCACCGGGACAGGGGGACACCGGGGAGCTGTTTTTT
CASSPPGQGDTGELFF
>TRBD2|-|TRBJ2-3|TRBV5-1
TGCGCCAGCACCTCCCAAGCAGCGGGGGGGAGTACAGATACGCAGTATTTT
CASTSQAAGGSTDTQYF
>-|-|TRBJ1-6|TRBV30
TGTGCCTGGAGTGTTGCGGGCGGTAATTCACCCCTCCACTTT
CAWSVAGGNSPLHF
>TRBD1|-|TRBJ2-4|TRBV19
TGTGCCAGTACTAAGGACAGGATAGCCAAAAACATTCAGTACTTC
CASTKDRIAKNIQYF
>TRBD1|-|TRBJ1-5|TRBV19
TGTGCCAGTAGTATCGCAGGGGGCTTATATCAGCCCCAGCATTTT
CASSIAGGLYQPQHF
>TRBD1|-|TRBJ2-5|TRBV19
TGTGCCAGTAGTATTCTGGGACAGCACGAAGAGACCCAGTACTTC
CASSILGQHEETQYF
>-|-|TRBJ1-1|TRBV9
TGTGCCAGCAGCGTCGTGAGTCAAAACACTGAAGCTTTCTTT
CASSVVSQNTEAFF
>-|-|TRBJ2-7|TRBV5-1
TGCGCCAGCAGCTTTGAAGTTCCTACCTACGAGCAGTACTTC
CASSFEVPTYEQYF
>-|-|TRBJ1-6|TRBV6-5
TGTGCCAGCAGTTTTCAGGGTTTTGATTCACCCCTCCACTTT
CASSFQGFDSPLHF
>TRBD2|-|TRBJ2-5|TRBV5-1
TGCGCCAGCAAGACCCTAGCGGACCTCGCCGAGACCCAGTACTTC
CASKTLADLAETQYF
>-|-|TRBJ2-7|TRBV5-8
TGTGCCAGCAGCTTGGCCGGATACGGGACTTCATCCTACGAGCAGTACTTC
CASSLAGYGTSSYEQYF
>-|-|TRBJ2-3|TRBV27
TGTGCCAGCAGTTTACTATACCCAACAAAGGAGGGCCAACCGAGCACAGATACGCAGTATTTT
CASSLLYPTKEGQPSTDTQYF
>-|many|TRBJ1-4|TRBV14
TGTGCCAGCAGCCAAGAGAGAGGGCGGGTTGAAAAACTGTTTTTT
CASSQERGRVEKLFF
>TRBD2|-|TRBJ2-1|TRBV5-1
TGCGCCAGCAGCTCGGGACTAGCGGGCCAAAATGAGCAGTTCTTC
CASSSGLAGQNEQFF
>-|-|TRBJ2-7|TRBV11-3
TGTGCCAGCAGCAGGGACGGGAGCCTTACGGAGCAGTACTTC
CASSRDGSLTEQYF
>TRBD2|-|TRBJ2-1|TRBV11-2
TGTGCCAGCAGCTTAGTCGGGACTAGCCAGTGGCAGCAGTTCTTC
CASSLVGTSQWQQFF
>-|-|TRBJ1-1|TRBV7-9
TGTGCCAGCAGCTCCAACGTCTTTAAGACAGGCAGTAAAGACACTGAAGCTTTCTTT
CASSSNVFKTGSKDTEAFF
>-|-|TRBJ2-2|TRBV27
TGTGCCAGCAGTTTTGGGGCTGGGGTTGATCACGGGGAGCTGTTTTTT
CASSFGAGVDHGELFF
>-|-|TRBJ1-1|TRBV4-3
TGCGCCAGCAGCCGTCACAGGGACCTCACTGAAGCTTTCTTT
CASSRHRDLTEAFF
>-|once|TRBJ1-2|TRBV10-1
TGCGCCAGCAGTGACGAGCTGCGATACTATGGCTACACCTTC
CASSDELRYYGYTF
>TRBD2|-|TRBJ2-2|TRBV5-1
TGCGCCAGTTCGGGAGGGAACACCGGGGAGCTGTTTTTT
CASSGGNTGELFF
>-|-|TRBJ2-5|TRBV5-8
TGTGCCAGCAGCCGGGGGTTCGGGGTTGGAGAGACCCAGTACTTC
CASSRGFGVGETQYF
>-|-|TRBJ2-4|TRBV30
TGTGCCTGGAATTGGGGGCGCGGCAAAAACATTCAGTACTTC
CAWNWGRGKNIQYF
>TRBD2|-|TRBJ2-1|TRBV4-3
TGCGCCAGCAGCCAGGGTCTAGCGGGGGGGCCCCATGAGCAGTTCTTC
CASSQGLAGGPHEQFF
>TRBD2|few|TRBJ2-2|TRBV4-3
TGCGCCAGCAGCCAAGGGGCGGGAGGGCCCGGGGAGCTGTTTTTT
CASSQGAGGPGELFF
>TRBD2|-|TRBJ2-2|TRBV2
TGTGCCAGCAGTGAATTACTAGCGGGGGCCCACACCGGGGAGCTGTTTTTT
CASSELLAGAHTGELFF
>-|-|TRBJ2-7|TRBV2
TGTGCCAGCAGTGAAAGCCCCCTGCCCCCCCCCGAGCAGTACTTC
CASSESPLPPPEQYF
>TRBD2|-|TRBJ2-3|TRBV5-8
TGTGCCAGCAGCTTGACGGGGGGTAGCACAGATACGCAGTATTTT
CASSLTGGSTDTQYF
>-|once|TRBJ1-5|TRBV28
TGTGCCAGCAGGATGGACAGATATCAGCCCCAGCATTTT
CASRMDRYQPQHF
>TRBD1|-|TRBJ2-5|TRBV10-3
TGTGCCACTTCCCGGGACAGGGGAAACCAAGAGACCCAGTACTTC
CATSRDRGNQETQYF
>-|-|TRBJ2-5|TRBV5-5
TGTGCCAGCAGCCTGCGGGACCTTGGGAGACCCTCAGAGACCCAGTACTTC
CASSLRDLGRPSETQYF
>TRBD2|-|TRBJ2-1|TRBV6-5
TGTGCCAGCAGTCTGATAAGGGAGGGAGGTGAGCAGTTCTTC
CASSLIREGGEQFF
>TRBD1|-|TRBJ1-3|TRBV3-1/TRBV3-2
TGTGCCAGCAGCTACCGGACAGGGGGAAGAAACACCATATATTTT
CASSYRTGGRNTIYF
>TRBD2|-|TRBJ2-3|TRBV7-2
TGTGCCAGCAGTGTGGGGGTAGCGGGAGGAGATACGCAGTATTTT
CASSVGVAGGDTQYF
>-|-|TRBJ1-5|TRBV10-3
TGTGCCATCAGTGAGTCGTGGCTGACAAATCAGCCCCAGCATTTT
CAISESWLTNQPQHF
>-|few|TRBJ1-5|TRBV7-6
TGTGCCAGCAGCTTAGGGTATCAGGGTTATGGGTATAGCAATCAGCCCCAGCATTTT
CASSLGYQGYGYSNQPQHF
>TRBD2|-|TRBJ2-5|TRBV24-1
TGTGCCACCGCGGGTTCTAGCGGGGCCCAAGAGACCCAGTACTTC
CATAGSSGAQETQYF